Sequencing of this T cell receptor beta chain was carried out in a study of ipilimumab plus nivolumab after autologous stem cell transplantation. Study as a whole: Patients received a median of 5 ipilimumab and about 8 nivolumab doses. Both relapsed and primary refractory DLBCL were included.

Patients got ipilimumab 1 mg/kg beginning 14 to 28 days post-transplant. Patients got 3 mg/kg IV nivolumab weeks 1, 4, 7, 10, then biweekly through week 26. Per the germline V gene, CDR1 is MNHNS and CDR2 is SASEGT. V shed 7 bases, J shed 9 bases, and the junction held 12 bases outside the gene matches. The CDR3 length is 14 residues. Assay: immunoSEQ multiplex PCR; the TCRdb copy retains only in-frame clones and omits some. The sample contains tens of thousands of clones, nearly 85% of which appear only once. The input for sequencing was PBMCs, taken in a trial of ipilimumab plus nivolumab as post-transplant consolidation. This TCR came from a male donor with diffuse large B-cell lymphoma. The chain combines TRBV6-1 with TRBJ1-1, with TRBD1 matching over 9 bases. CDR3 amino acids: CASNLGGQGSKAFF. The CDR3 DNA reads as TGTGCCAGCAACCTCGGGGGACAGGGTAGTAAAGCTTTCTTT.